This T cell receptor (beta chain) was sequenced in a study of cytomegalovirus exposure and HLA in healthy donors. 13 Jbeta primers and 60 Vbeta primers were used for the PCR. Profiled with immunoSEQ multiplex PCR; TCRdb holds only in-frame clones, not every one. The data hold more than 130,000 clones, with roughly 80% observed a single time. The receptor comes from a man in his forties in good health and CMV-seropositive. Sequences were obtained from PBMCs.

CDR3 loop: CASSSDYLLNTEAFF. The DNA for the CDR3 is TGTGCCAGTAGTTCCGACTATCTCTTGAACACTGAAGCTTTCTTT. The chain is built from TRBV19 and TRBJ1-1; D call uncertain. V was shortened by 5 bases and J by 0 bases, with 13 bases between the two germline ends. Germline V lookup: CDR1 LNHDA, CDR2 SQIVND (reference sequence). There are 15 residues in the CDR3.